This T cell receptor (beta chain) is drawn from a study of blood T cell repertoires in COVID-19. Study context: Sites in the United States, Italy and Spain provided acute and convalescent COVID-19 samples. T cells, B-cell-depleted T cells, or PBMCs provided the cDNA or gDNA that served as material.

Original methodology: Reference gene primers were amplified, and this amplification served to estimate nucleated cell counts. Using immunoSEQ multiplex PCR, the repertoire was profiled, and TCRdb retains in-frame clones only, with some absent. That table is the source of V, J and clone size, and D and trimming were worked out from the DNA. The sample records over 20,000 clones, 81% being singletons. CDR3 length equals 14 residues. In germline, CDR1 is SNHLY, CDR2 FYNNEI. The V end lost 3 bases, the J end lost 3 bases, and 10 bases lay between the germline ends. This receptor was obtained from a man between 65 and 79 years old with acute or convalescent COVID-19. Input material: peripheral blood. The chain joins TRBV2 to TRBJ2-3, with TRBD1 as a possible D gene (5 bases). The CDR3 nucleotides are TGTGCCAGCAGTGAGACAGACCTTACAGATACGCAGTATTTT. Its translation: CASSETDLTDTQYF.